This entry is about one T cell receptor (beta chain). In the original processing: Estimation of nucleated cell counts was performed using reference gene primer amplification. Profiling relied on immunoSEQ multiplex PCR, and the TCRdb table lists in-frame clones only, not all of them. D and trimming come from the DNA, and the V and J calls and clone size come from that table. The sample has around 200,000 clones, 86% seen once. This sample stems from a study of blood T cell repertoires in COVID-19. Study background: Whether acute or convalescent, the COVID-19 samples came from the United States, Italy and Spain. In each case, the material was cDNA or gDNA derived from T cells, B-cell-depleted T cells, or PBMCs.

This CDR3 is 16 amino acids long. CDR1 and CDR2 from the germline V gene are SGHTA and FQGTGA. V trimming: 5 bases; J trimming: 8 bases; junction bases outside the gene matches: 11. J is TRBJ2-3 and V is TRBV7-3, with 12 bases identical to TRBD2. The origin of this receptor is a man between 65 and 85 years old with active or convalescent COVID-19. Input material: peripheral blood. The CDR3 spells CASSPGLAGISSTQYF. In DNA, the CDR3 is TGTGCCAGCAGCCCTGGACTAGCGGGAATTAGTAGTACGCAGTATTTT.